The rows below give T cell receptor beta chains drawn from one sample of a study of long-term antiretroviral therapy in people with HIV. Method: immunoSEQ multiplex PCR; TCRdb's copy keeps in-frame clones and lacks some. This sample has 12,000 or so clones; 82% occur once, and the top ten carry 15% to 20%. Sequenced here: unsorted PBMCs, sampled nearly 8.5 years after starting antiretroviral therapy. The receptors were sampled from a man aged 50 or older with HIV. CDR3s include the opening cysteine and the closing phenylalanine or tryptophan. Fields, in order: D gene, clone size, J gene, V gene, CDR3 protein, CDR3 DNA. The D gene is left open where the match is weak. Not every row has a clone size; where given, it reads once, few, many or a size class.

- - TRBJ2-7 TRBV5-1 CASSLSPGKASAYEQYF TGCGCCAGCAGCTTGAGCCCCGGGAAAGCAAGTGCCTACGAGCAGTACTTC
- - TRBJ2-1 TRBV19 CASSATLGAYNEQFF TGTGCCAGTAGTGCCACGCTAGGGGCGTACAATGAGCAGTTCTTC
- - TRBJ2-3 TRBV13 CASSQGSRFTDTQYF TGTGCCAGCAGCCAAGGTAGCAGATTCACAGATACGCAGTATTTT
- - TRBJ2-7 TRBV2 CASSTDPRDLLRPYEQYF TGTGCCAGCAGTACCGACCCCCGGGACCTCCTACGCCCGTACGAGCAGTACTTC
- - TRBJ2-7 TRBV29-1 CSVEGSSYEQYF TGCAGCGTTGAGGGCTCCAGCTACGAGCAGTACTTC
- - TRBJ2-7 TRBV30 CAWSIPGLSYEQYF TGTGCCTGGAGTATACCGGGACTTTCCTACGAGCAGTACTTC
TRBD2 - TRBJ2-2 TRBV11-2 CASSPRGAANTGELFF TGTGCCAGCAGCCCGCGGGGGGCCGCGAACACCGGGGAGCTGTTTTTT
TRBD1 - TRBJ2-1 TRBV11-2 CASRPAGTGVFDEQFF TGTGCCAGCAGGCCCGCCGGGACAGGGGTCTTCGATGAGCAGTTCTTC
TRBD2 - TRBJ2-7 TRBV7-9 CASSFTSGGENSYEQYF TGTGCCAGCAGCTTCACTAGCGGGGGGGAAAACTCCTACGAGCAGTACTTC
TRBD1 once TRBJ1-5 TRBV7-8 CASSLGQGGQPQHF TGTGCCAGCAGCTTGGGACAGGGAGGTCAGCCCCAGCATTTT
- - TRBJ2-1 TRBV11-2 CASSLGGGPGEQFF TGTGCCAGCAGCTTAGGGGGGGGCCCGGGTGAGCAGTTCTTC
TRBD1 - TRBJ2-7 TRBV25-1 CASSGLRRDRDSYEQYF TGTGCCAGCAGTGGGTTAAGGCGGGACAGGGATTCCTACGAGCAGTACTTC
TRBD1 - TRBJ2-2 TRBV19 CASSPLGTGEGGELFF TGTGCCAGTAGTCCCCTAGGGACAGGGGAGGGCGGGGAGCTGTTTTTT
TRBD1 - TRBJ2-7 TRBV19 CASSPGTGGSEQYF TGTGCCAGTAGTCCCGGGACAGGGGGTTCCGAGCAGTACTTC
- - TRBJ1-1 TRBV2 CASSEALQGKSLGNTEAFF TGTGCCAGCAGTGAAGCGCTTCAGGGCAAGAGCCTGGGAAACACTGAAGCTTTCTTT
- - TRBJ1-5 TRBV9 CASSVGAGPSQPQHF TGTGCCAGCAGCGTAGGGGCAGGGCCATCTCAGCCCCAGCATTTT
- - TRBJ2-2 TRBV13 CASSLESDTGELFF TGTGCCAGCAGCCTAGAGTCTGACACCGGGGAGCTGTTTTTT
- - TRBJ2-2 TRBV27 CASSLGTHTGELFF TGTGCCAGCAGTCTCGGGACCCACACCGGGGAGCTGTTTTTT
- - TRBJ2-7 TRBV5-5 CASSPGTAGGYEQYF TGTGCCAGCAGCCCGGGGACCGCCGGGGGATACGAGCAGTACTTC
TRBD2 - TRBJ2-7 TRBV5-1 CASSFETSGGPGEQYF TGCGCCAGCAGCTTTGAGACTAGCGGGGGGCCCGGCGAGCAGTACTTC
- - TRBJ2-7 TRBV27 CASSLGPIYEQYF TGTGCCAGCAGTTTGGGGCCAATCTACGAGCAGTACTTC
- - TRBJ1-1 TRBV5-8 CASSAFSTEAFF TGTGCCAGCAGCGCCTTCTCCACTGAAGCTTTCTTT
TRBD2 - TRBJ2-5 TRBV5-8 CASSRTSGGPVAETQYF TGTGCCAGCAGCCGGACTAGCGGGGGGCCCGTGGCGGAGACCCAGTACTTC
- - TRBJ1-2 TRBV7-9 CASSLGVIDYGYTF TGTGCCAGCAGCTTAGGGGTAATTGACTATGGCTACACCTTC
- - TRBJ2-2 TRBV6-6 CASRKPRGELFF TGTGCCAGCAGGAAACCCCGGGGCGAGCTGTTTTTT
TRBD2 - TRBJ2-3 TRBV11-3 CASKPRGTDTQYF TGTGCCAGCAAACCGCGGGGGACAGATACGCAGTATTTT
- once TRBJ2-7 TRBV12-5 CASGWSTGAEQYF TGTGCTAGTGGTTGGTCGACAGGAGCCGAGCAGTACTTC
- once TRBJ2-1 TRBV14 CASSQDQVADFYNEQFF TGTGCCAGCAGCCAAGACCAAGTGGCAGATTTTTACAATGAGCAGTTCTTC
TRBD2 - TRBJ2-7 TRBV7-9 CASSLLLAGRNEQYF TGTGCCAGCAGCTTACTCCTAGCGGGGAGAAACGAGCAGTACTTC
- - TRBJ1-3 TRBV19 CASSMGGTSGNTIYF TGTGCCAGTAGTATGGGTGGAACCTCTGGAAACACCATATATTTT
TRBD1 - TRBJ2-7 TRBV7-9 CASNPRDRVASYTYEQYF TGTGCCAGCAACCCTCGGGACAGGGTCGCCTCTTACACCTACGAGCAGTACTTC
TRBD2 - TRBJ2-1 TRBV7-9 CASSLGLLGLAGTYNEQFF TGTGCCAGCAGCCTTGGGCTGCTGGGACTAGCTGGAACCTACAATGAGCAGTTCTTC